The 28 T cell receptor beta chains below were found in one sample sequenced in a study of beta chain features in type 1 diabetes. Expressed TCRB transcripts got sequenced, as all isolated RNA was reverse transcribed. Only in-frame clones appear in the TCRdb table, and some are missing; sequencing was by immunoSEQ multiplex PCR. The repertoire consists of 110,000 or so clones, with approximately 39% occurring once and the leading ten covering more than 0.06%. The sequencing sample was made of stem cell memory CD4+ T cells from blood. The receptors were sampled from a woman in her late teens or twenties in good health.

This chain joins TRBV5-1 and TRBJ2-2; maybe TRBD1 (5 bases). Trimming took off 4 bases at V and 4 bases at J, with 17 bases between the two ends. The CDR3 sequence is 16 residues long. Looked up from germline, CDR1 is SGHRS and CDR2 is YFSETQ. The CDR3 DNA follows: TGCGCCAGCAGCCCCACCGCGGTAGGGGCCACCGGGGAGCTGTTTTTT. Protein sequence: CASSPTAVGATGELFF.

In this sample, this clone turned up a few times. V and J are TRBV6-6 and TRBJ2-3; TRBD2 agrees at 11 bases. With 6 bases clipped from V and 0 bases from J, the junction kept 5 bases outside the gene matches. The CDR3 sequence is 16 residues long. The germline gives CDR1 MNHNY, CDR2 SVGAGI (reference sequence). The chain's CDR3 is CASRTSSGRSTDTQYF. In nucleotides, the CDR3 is TGTGCCAGCAGAACTTCTAGCGGGAGGAGCACAGATACGCAGTATTTT.

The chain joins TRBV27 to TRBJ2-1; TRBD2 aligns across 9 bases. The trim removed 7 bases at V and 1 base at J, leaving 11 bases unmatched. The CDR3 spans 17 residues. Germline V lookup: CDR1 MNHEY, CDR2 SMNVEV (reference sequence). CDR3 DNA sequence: TGTGCCAGCAAAGGGGAGAGCGGGAGGCCTTCCTACAATGAGCAGTTCTTC. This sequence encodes CASKGESGRPSYNEQFF.

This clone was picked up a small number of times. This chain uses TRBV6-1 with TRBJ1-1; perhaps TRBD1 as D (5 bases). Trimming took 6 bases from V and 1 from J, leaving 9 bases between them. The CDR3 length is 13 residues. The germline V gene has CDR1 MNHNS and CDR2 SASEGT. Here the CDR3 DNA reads TGTGCCAGCAGATTTGGACAGAACACTGAAGCTTTCTTT. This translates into CASRFGQNTEAFF.

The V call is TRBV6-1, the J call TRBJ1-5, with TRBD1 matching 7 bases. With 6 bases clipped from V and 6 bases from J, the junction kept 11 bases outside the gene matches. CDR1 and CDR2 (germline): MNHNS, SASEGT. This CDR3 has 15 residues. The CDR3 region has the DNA TGTGCCAGCAGGGACCTATACGGGGACAGTCAGCCCCAGCATTTT. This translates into CASRDLYGDSQPQHF.

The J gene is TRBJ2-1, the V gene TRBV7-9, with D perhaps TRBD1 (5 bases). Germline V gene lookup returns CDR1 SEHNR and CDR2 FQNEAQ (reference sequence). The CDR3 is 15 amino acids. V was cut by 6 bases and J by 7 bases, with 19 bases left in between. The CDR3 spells CASRSGFQVWNEQFF. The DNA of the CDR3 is TGTGCCAGCAGATCAGGGTTCCAGGTTTGGAATGAGCAGTTCTTC. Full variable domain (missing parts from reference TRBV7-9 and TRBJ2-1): DTGVSQNPRHKITKRGQNVTFRCDPISEHNRLYWYRQTLGQGPEFLTYFQNEAQLEKSRLLSDRFSAERPKGSFSTLEIQRTEQGDSAMYLCASRSGFQVWNEQFFGPGTRLTVL.

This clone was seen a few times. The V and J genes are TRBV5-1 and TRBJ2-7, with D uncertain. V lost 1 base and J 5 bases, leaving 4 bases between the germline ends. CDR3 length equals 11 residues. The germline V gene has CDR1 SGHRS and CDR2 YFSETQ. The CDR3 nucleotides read TGCGCCAGCAGCTTGTTCGACGAGCAGTACTTC. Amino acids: CASSLFDEQYF.

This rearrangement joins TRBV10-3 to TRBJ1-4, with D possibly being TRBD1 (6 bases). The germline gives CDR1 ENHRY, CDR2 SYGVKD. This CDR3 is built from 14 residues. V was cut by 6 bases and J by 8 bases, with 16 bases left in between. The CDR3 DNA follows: TGTGCCATCAGCCTCAACAGGGATCGGGAAAAACTGTTTTTT. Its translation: CAISLNRDREKLFF.

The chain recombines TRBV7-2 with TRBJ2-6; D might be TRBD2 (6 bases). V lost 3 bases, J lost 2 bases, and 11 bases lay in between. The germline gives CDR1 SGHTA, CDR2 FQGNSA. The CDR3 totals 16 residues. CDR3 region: CASSFRESTGANVLTF. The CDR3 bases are TGTGCCAGCAGCTTCCGGGAGAGCACTGGGGCCAACGTCCTGACTTTC.

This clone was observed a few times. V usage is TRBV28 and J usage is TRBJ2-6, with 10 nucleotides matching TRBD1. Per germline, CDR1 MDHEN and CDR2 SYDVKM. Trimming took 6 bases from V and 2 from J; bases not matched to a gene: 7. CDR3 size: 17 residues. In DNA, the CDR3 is TGTGCCAGCAGACGGGACAGGGGTATGGCTGGGGCCAACGTCCTGACTTTC. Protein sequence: CASRRDRGMAGANVLTF.

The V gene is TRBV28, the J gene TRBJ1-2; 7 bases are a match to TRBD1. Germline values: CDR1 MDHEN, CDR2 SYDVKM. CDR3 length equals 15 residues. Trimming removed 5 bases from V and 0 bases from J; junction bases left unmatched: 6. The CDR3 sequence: CASSSQGETNYGYTF. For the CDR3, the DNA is TGTGCCAGCAGTAGTCAGGGGGAAACTAACTATGGCTACACCTTC.

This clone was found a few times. CDR3 region: CASTKGQGFYRRWPQHF. CDR3 sequence (DNA): TGTGCCAGCACGAAGGGACAGGGCTTTTACCGCCGTTGGCCCCAGCATTTT. The chain carries TRBV28 and TRBJ1-5; the match to TRBD1 covers 9 bases. With V trimmed by 7 bases and J by 9 bases, 19 bases remained unmatched. Germline loops: CDR1 MDHEN, CDR2 SYDVKM. The CDR3 contains 17 residues.

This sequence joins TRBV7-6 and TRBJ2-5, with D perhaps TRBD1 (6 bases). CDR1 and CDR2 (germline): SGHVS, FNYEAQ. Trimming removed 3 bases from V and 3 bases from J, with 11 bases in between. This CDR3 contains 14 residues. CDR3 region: CASSLYRVKETQYF. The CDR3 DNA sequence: TGTGCCAGCAGCTTGTACAGGGTTAAAGAGACCCAGTACTTC.

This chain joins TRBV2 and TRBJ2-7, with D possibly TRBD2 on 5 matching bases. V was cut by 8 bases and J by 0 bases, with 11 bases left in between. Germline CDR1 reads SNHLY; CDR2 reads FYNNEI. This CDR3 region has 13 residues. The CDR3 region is CASWRRTSYEQYF. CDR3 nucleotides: TGTGCCAGCTGGAGGCGGACCTCCTACGAGCAGTACTTC. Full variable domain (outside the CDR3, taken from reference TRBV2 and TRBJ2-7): EPEVTQTPSHQVTQMGQEVILRCVPISNHLYFYWYRQILGQKVEFLVSFYNNEISEKSEIFDDQFSVERPDGSNFTLKIRSTKLEDSAMYFCASWRRTSYEQYFGPGTRLTVT.

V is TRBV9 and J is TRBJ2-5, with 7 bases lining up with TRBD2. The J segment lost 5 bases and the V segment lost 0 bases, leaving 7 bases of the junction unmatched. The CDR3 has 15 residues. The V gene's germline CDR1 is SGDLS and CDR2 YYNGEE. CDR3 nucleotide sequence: TGTGCCAGCAGCGTAGCTATGGGGCGGGGGGAGACCCAGTACTTC. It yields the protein CASSVAMGRGETQYF.

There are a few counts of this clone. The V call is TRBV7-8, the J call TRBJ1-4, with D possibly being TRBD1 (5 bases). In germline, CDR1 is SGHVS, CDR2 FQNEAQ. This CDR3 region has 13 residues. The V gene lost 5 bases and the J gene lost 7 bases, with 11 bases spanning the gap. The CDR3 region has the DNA TGTGCCAGCAGCGGAGGGACGGTTGAAAAACTGTTTTTT. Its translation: CASSGGTVEKLFF. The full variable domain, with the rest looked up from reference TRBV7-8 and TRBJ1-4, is GAGVSQSPRYKVAKRGQDVALRCDPISGHVSLFWYQQALGQGPEFLTYFQNEAQLDKSGLPSDRFFAERPEGSVSTLKIQRTQQEDSAVYLCASSGGTVEKLFFGSGTQLSVL.

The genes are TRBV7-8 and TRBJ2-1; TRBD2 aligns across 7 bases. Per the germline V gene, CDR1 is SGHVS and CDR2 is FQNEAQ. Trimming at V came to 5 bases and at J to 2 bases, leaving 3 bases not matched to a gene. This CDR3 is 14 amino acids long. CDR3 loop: CASSQGTTYNEQFF. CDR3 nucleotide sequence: TGTGCCAGCAGCCAAGGGACTACCTACAATGAGCAGTTCTTC. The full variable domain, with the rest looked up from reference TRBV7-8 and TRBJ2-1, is GAGVSQSPRYKVAKRGQDVALRCDPISGHVSLFWYQQALGQGPEFLTYFQNEAQLDKSGLPSDRFFAERPEGSVSTLKIQRTQQEDSAVYLCASSQGTTYNEQFFGPGTRLTVL.

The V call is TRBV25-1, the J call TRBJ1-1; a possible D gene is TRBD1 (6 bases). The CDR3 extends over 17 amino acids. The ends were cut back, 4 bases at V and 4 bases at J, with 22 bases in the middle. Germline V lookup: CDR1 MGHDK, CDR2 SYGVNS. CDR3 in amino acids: CASSALSRDNQGTEAFF. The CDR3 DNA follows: TGTGCCAGCAGTGCTCTTTCCCGGGACAATCAGGGCACTGAAGCTTTCTTT.

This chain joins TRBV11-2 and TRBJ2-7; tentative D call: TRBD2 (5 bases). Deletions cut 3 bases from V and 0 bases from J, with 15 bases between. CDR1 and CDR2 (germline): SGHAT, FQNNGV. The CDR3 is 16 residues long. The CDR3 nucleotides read TGTGCCAGCAGCTTCCGCACAGCGGAATTCTCCTACGAGCAGTACTTC. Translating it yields CASSFRTAEFSYEQYF.

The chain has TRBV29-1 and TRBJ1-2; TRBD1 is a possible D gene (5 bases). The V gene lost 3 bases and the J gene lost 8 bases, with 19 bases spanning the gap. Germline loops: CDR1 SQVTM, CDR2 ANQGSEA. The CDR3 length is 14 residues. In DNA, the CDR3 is TGCAGCGTTGATCTATTCGGGGGGGAAGGGGGCTACACCTTC. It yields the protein CSVDLFGGEGGYTF.

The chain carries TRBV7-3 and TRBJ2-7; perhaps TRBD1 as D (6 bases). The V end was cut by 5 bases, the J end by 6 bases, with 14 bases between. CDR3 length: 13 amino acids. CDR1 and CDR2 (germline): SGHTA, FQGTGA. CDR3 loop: CASSVGQFGEQYF. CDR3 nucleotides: TGTGCCAGCAGCGTAGGACAGTTCGGCGAGCAGTACTTC.

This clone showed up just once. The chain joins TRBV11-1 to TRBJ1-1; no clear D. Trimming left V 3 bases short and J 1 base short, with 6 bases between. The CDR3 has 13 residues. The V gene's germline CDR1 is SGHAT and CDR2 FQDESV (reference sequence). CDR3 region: CASSFEQNTEAFF. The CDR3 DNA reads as TGTGCCAGCAGCTTTGAACAGAACACTGAAGCTTTCTTT.

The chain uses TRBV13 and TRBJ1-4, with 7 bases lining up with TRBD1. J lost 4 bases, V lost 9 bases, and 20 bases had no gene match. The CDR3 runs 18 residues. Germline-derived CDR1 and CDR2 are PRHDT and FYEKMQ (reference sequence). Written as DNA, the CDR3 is TGTGCCAGACCTCAACCTCGGCGAGGGGACAGATTTAATGAAAAACTGTTTTTT. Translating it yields CARPQPRRGDRFNEKLFF.

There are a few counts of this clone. CDR3 in DNA: TGCAGCGTCGGGGGAGGCGGGGAGGGCGAAAAACTGTTTTTT. As protein: CSVGGGGEGEKLFF. The chain uses TRBV29-1 and TRBJ1-4, with D tentatively TRBD1 (5 bases). The V end was cut by 6 bases, the J end by 8 bases, with 19 bases between. Per germline, CDR1 SQVTM and CDR2 ANQGSEA. This CDR3 spans 14 amino acids.

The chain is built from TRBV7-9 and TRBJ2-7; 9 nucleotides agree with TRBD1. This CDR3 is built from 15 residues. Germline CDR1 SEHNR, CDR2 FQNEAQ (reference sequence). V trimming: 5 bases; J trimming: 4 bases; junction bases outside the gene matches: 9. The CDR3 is CASSPLGQGAYEQYF. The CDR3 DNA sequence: TGTGCCAGCAGCCCCCTGGGACAGGGCGCTTACGAGCAGTACTTC.

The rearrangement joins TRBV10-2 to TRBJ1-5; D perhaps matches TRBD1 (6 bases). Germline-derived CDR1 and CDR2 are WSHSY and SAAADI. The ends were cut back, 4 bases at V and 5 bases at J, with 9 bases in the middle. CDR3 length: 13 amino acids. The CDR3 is CASSGQEHQPQHF. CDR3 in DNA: TGCGCCAGCAGTGGACAGGAACATCAGCCCCAGCATTTT.

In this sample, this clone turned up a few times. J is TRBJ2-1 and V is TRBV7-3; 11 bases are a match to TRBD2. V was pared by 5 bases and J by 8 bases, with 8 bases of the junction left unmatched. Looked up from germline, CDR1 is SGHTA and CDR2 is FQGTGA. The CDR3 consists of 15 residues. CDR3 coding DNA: TGTGCCAGCAGCGCCACTAGCGGGAGTTTAGATGAGCAGTTCTTC. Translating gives CASSATSGSLDEQFF.

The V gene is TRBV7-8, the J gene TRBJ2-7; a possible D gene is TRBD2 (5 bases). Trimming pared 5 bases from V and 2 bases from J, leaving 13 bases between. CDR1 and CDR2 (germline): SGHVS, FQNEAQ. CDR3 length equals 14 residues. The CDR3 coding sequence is TGTGCCAGCAGCATCCTAACTAGGACCTACGAGCAGTACTTC. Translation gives CASSILTRTYEQYF.